The 5 T cell receptor beta chains below come from one sample, sequenced in a study of OX40 agonist ivuxolimab in advanced cancers. Some clones are missing from TCRdb's copy, which holds only in-frame ones; the method was immunoSEQ multiplex PCR. The data contain almost 90,000 clones, 87% of them singletons. The material was CD4+ or CD8+ T cells sorted from blood, obtained in a trial of the OX40 agonist ivuxolimab. These receptors were obtained from an adult with an advanced solid tumor such as melanoma, head and neck, liver or kidney cancer.

This clone showed up just once. The rearrangement links TRBV9 to TRBJ2-3, with 11 bases lining up with TRBD2. Germline CDR1 is SGDLS and CDR2 is YYNGEE. The junction had 10 bases not matched to a gene; V was cut back by 4 bases and J by 0 bases. The CDR3 contains 18 residues. The CDR3 is CASSRGLAGGTSTDTQYF. The DNA of the CDR3 is TGTGCCAGCAGCCGTGGGCTAGCGGGGGGAACTAGCACAGATACGCAGTATTTT.

The rearrangement uses TRBV5-4 and TRBJ2-7, with D possibly being TRBD1 (5 bases). This CDR3 is built from 14 residues. Germline V lookup: CDR1 SGHNT, CDR2 YYREEE (reference sequence). Trimming removed 4 bases from V and 0 bases from J, with 11 bases in between. The CDR3 is CASSADSRSYEQYF. The CDR3 DNA is TGTGCCAGCAGCGCCGACAGTCGCTCCTACGAGCAGTACTTC.

This clone was recorded a few times. The chain carries TRBV6-1 and TRBJ1-5; D is undetermined. This CDR3 has 14 residues. In germline, CDR1 is MNHNS, CDR2 SASEGT. V was cut by 7 bases and J by 4 bases, with 14 bases left in between. The CDR3 region has the DNA TGTGCCAGCATGGAAACCCTAAGGAATCAGCCCCAGCATTTT. This codes for CASMETLRNQPQHF.

This CDR3 is CASSLRDRSLFF. CDR3 in DNA: TGTGCCAGCAGTCTTAGGGACCGATCCCTGTTTTTT. This chain links TRBV28 with TRBJ1-4, with D tentatively TRBD1 (5 bases). This CDR3 spans 12 amino acids. Germline V gene sequence: CDR1 MDHEN, CDR2 SYDVKM. V shed 5 bases and J shed 14 bases, with 15 bases lying between them.

The chain combines TRBV29-1 with TRBJ2-3; 15 bases are shared with TRBD2. V gave up 1 base and J gave up 5 bases; unmatched junction bases: 4. Germline lookup yields CDR1 SQVTM and CDR2 ANQGSEA. The CDR3 loop spans 16 amino acids. CDR3 amino acids: CSVEGGLAGGVDTQYF. DNA for the CDR3: TGCAGCGTTGAAGGGGGACTAGCGGGAGGCGTAGATACGCAGTATTTT.